The 31 T cell receptor beta chains given below trace back to one sample, sequenced in a study of T cells in Graves' hyperthyroidism and ophthalmopathy. RNA transcripts provided the source from which TCR beta CDR3 regions were amplified. First-round RT-PCR with HTBI primers amplified the TCR CDR3 region. TCRdb re-called the multiplex PCR reads with MiXCR, one entry per CDR3 protein. The sample gives some 550,000 distinct CDR3 sequences, around 16% of which show up once; around 3.3% is in the top ten. Input material: blood. These receptor sequences come from a woman aged 40 to 55 with Graves' ophthalmopathy.

The chain recombines TRBV6-1 with TRBJ2-7, with D tentatively TRBD2 (6 bases). V gave up 6 bases and J gave up 5 bases, with 11 bases separating them. CDR1 and CDR2 from the germline V gene are MNHNS and SASEGT. This CDR3 has 12 amino acids. In DNA, the CDR3 is TGTGCCAGCAGGGACACGGGGGACGAGCAGTACTTC. This codes for CASRDTGDEQYF.

This clonotype was detected ten times or more. This chain joins TRBV15 and TRBJ2-3; 11 nucleotides match TRBD2. Per the germline V gene, CDR1 is LNHNV and CDR2 is YYDKDF (reference sequence). CDR3 length: 15 amino acids. After removal of 5 bases from V and 6 bases from J, the junction contained 7 bases not matched to a gene. The CDR3 sequence: CATSAIAGGLDTQYF. DNA for the CDR3: TGTGCCACCAGCGCTATAGCGGGGGGGCTGGATACGCAGTATTTT. The complete variable domain, with remaining parts taken from reference TRBV15 and TRBJ2-3, reads DAMVIQNPRYQVTQFGKPVTLSCSQTLNHNVMYWYQQKSSQAPKLLFHYYDKDFNNEADTPDNFQSRRPNTSFCFLDIRSPGLGDTAMYLCATSAIAGGLDTQYFGPGTRLTVL.

This clonotype was recorded at least ten times. This rearrangement joins TRBV4-2 to TRBJ2-1; D is perhaps TRBD2 (5 bases). In germline, CDR1 is LGHNA, CDR2 YNFKEQ. The CDR3 runs to 14 residues. V shed 1 base and J shed 9 bases, with 13 bases lying between them. In nucleotides, the CDR3 is TGTGCCAGCAGCCAAGGTGGACTTTCCGGTGAGCAGTTCTTC. As protein: CASSQGGLSGEQFF.

The table lists this clonotype with a few counts. The chain employs TRBV6-2 or TRBV6-3 and TRBJ2-7; D possibly corresponds to TRBD2 (7 bases). Deletions cut 2 bases from V and 3 bases from J, with 11 bases between. There are 14 residues in the CDR3. Germline V CDR1 and CDR2: MNHEY, SVGEGT. This CDR3 is CASSYGGGLYEQYF. CDR3 bases: TGTGCCAGCAGTTACGGGGGGGGCCTCTACGAGCAGTACTTC.

The chain uses TRBV9 and TRBJ2-1; D is uncertain. Trimming removed 0 bases at V and 9 bases at J, with 13 bases between. CDR3 length: 14 residues. Per germline, CDR1 SGDLS and CDR2 YYNGEE. The CDR3 DNA is TGTGCCAGCAGCGTAGCACCCTTAGGCCCTGAGCAGTTCTTC. Translation gives CASSVAPLGPEQFF.

This clonotype was seen many times. The rearrangement links TRBV11-2 to TRBJ2-3; D remains unclear. Trimming took 2 bases from V and 0 from J, leaving 3 bases between them. The V gene's germline CDR1 is SGHAT and CDR2 FQNNGV. The CDR3 contains 13 residues. CDR3 region: CASSLMSTDTQYF. CDR3 DNA sequence: TGTGCCAGCAGCTTAATGAGCACAGATACGCAGTATTTT.

In its sample, this clonotype was seen many times. CDR3 nucleotide sequence: TGTGCCAGCAGCTTATTATCCGGGGGTGATGAAAAACTGTTTTTT. Protein sequence: CASSLLSGGDEKLFF. The chain recombines TRBV11-2 with TRBJ1-4; TRBD1 might be the D (5 bases). Between the trimmed V and J ends, which lost 2 bases and 6 bases, there was a span of 13 bases. CDR1 SGHAT and CDR2 FQNNGV come from the germline V gene. CDR3 length: 15 amino acids.

This clonotype was found many times. The CDR3 here is CASSAAPAGTEAFF. Written as DNA, the CDR3 is TGTGCCAGCAGTGCAGCCCCGGCGGGCACTGAAGCTTTCTTT. V is TRBV2 and J is TRBJ1-1; D remains unclear. Germline loops: CDR1 SNHLY, CDR2 FYNNEI. This CDR3 has 14 amino acids. Trimming pared 4 bases from V and 4 bases from J, leaving 13 bases between. The full variable domain, its missing parts supplied by reference TRBV2 and TRBJ1-1, is EPEVTQTPSHQVTQMGQEVILRCVPISNHLYFYWYRQILGQKVEFLVSFYNNEISEKSEIFDDQFSVERPDGSNFTLKIRSTKLEDSAMYFCASSAAPAGTEAFFGQGTRLTVV.

This clonotype was found a few times. This chain uses TRBV5-1 with TRBJ2-1; 9 positions agree with TRBD2. The CDR3 sequence is 18 residues long. V shed 5 bases and J 1 base; nucleotides not matched to a gene: 13. The germline gives CDR1 SGHRS, CDR2 YFSETQ. For the CDR3, the DNA is TGCGCCAGCAGGCCGGGACTAGCCCTCACTACATCCTACAATGAGCAGTTCTTC. Its translation is CASRPGLALTTSYNEQFF.

V is TRBV6-1 and J is TRBJ1-5, with 7 bases aligning to TRBD1. Losses at the gene ends were 5 bases for V and 6 bases for J; bases not matched to a gene: 10. The CDR3 is made up of 15 amino acids. Germline lookup yields CDR1 MNHNS and CDR2 SASEGT. CDR3 residues: CASSRDSPASQPQHF. The CDR3, as DNA: TGTGCCAGCAGTAGGGACAGCCCTGCCAGTCAGCCCCAGCATTTT.

The chain has TRBV7-9 and TRBJ2-3; no firm D call. The CDR3 is made up of 16 amino acids. V lost 5 bases and J 2 bases, leaving 17 bases between the germline ends. The germline gives CDR1 SEHNR, CDR2 FQNEAQ (reference sequence). CDR3 in amino acids: CASSQDPSRNTDTQYF. The CDR3, as DNA: TGTGCCAGCAGCCAGGACCCGTCGCGTAACACAGATACGCAGTATTTT.

The chain joins TRBV20-1 to TRBJ1-1, with D tentatively TRBD1 (6 bases). CDR1 is DFQATT, CDR2 SNEGSKA, per germline (reference sequence). Trimming shortened V by 7 bases and J by 7 bases, and 19 bases separated the two germline ends. The CDR3 covers 13 residues. The CDR3 is CSGGGRGAGEAFF. CDR3 nucleotide sequence: TGCAGTGGGGGGGGCAGGGGAGCTGGTGAAGCTTTCTTT.

This clonotype has a count of ten or more. The chain uses TRBV27 and TRBJ2-3; a weak D match, TRBD1 (5 bases). Trimming stripped 3 bases from V and 0 bases from J, with 10 bases between. This CDR3 contains 15 residues. Germline V gene sequence: CDR1 MNHEY, CDR2 SMNVEV (reference sequence). The CDR3 nucleotides are TGTGCCAGCAGTTTGTTGCAGGGAAGCACAGATACGCAGTATTTT. Translating it yields CASSLLQGSTDTQYF.

The genes are TRBV6-2 or TRBV6-3 and TRBJ2-5; weak D call: TRBD2 (6 bases). Germline loops: CDR1 MNHEY, CDR2 SVGEGT. The germline V and J ends were trimmed by 5 bases and 3 bases, with 25 bases remaining between them. The CDR3 runs 18 residues. Here the CDR3 DNA reads TGTGCCAGCAGTATGGGCCCGGGGTTTCGGGGGAAAGAAGAGACCCAGTACTTC. Translated, it gives CASSMGPGFRGKEETQYF.

There are a few counts of this clonotype. This chain joins TRBV3-1 and TRBJ2-7, with 7 bases fitting TRBD2. J lost 2 bases, V lost 3 bases, and 4 bases had no gene match. Germline-derived CDR1 and CDR2 are LGHDT and YNNKEL (reference sequence). This CDR3 is built from 14 residues. The DNA for the CDR3 is TGTGCCAGCAGCCACGGGACTACCCCCTACGAGCAGTACTTC. Its protein is CASSHGTTPYEQYF.

This clonotype was observed a handful of times. This chain joins TRBV6-1 and TRBJ2-3; a weak D match, TRBD2 (7 bases). The CDR3 sequence is 15 residues long. CDR1 and CDR2 (germline): MNHNS, SASEGT. Trimming took 7 bases from V and 4 from J, leaving 18 bases between them. The CDR3 loop is CASMSVGGQADTQYF. The DNA for the CDR3 is TGTGCCAGCATGTCTGTCGGGGGGCAGGCAGATACGCAGTATTTT.

The gene calls are TRBV2 and TRBJ2-4; tentative D call: TRBD1 (6 bases). This CDR3 spans 16 amino acids. From germline, CDR1 is SNHLY and CDR2 FYNNEI. Trimming cost V 5 bases and J 4 bases, with 18 bases left between them. The CDR3 DNA reads as TGTGCCAGCAGTCGTGACACAGGGCCGAAAAAAAACATTCAGTACTTC. Translated: CASSRDTGPKKNIQYF.

The chain carries TRBV19 and TRBJ2-7, with TRBD1 matching over 7 bases. Germline CDR1 LNHDA, CDR2 SQIVND (reference sequence). V shed 5 bases, J shed 2 bases, and the junction held 9 bases outside the gene matches. The CDR3 contains 15 residues. CDR3 sequence reads: CASSRTGTVTYEQYF. The CDR3 nucleotides read TGTGCCAGTAGTCGAACGGGGACAGTAACCTACGAGCAGTACTTC.

This clonotype was found many times. J is TRBJ2-3 and V is TRBV6-4; D is unclear. Trimming left V 0 bases short and J 3 bases short, with 4 bases between. The CDR3 runs to 13 residues. CDR1 is MRHNA and CDR2 is SNTAGT in the germline V gene. The CDR3 loop reads CASSDSETDTQYF. The CDR3 bases are TGTGCCAGCAGTGACTCGGAGACAGATACGCAGTATTTT.

This clonotype was observed at least ten times. The gene calls are TRBV2 and TRBJ2-3, with TRBD2 identical over 8 bases. CDR1 is SNHLY and CDR2 is FYNNEI in the germline V gene. Trimming removed 7 bases from V and 2 bases from J; junction bases left unmatched: 8. The CDR3 has 15 amino acids. The CDR3 loop reads CASTRGGGYTDTQYF. The DNA of the CDR3 is TGTGCCAGCACCAGGGGCGGGGGGTACACAGATACGCAGTATTTT.

The V gene is TRBV27, the J gene TRBJ1-2; perhaps TRBD1 as D (6 bases). This CDR3 contains 15 residues. Germline values: CDR1 MNHEY, CDR2 SMNVEV (reference sequence). Trimming took 2 bases from V and 2 from J, leaving 12 bases between them. This CDR3 is CASSLRGAINYGYTF. As DNA, the CDR3 is TGTGCCAGCAGTTTAAGGGGGGCCATAAACTATGGCTACACCTTC.

The chain is built from TRBV10-3 and TRBJ2-7; D ambiguous. The CDR3 sequence is 11 residues long. The germline V gene has CDR1 ENHRY and CDR2 SYGVKD. V lost 1 base and J lost 5, with 3 bases in between. The CDR3 coding sequence is TGTGCCATCAGTGAGTTAGACGAGCAGTACTTC. Translating gives CAISELDEQYF.

As concerns this clonotype: One base away lies a much larger clone, so this may be a sequencing read error. The V gene is TRBV7-9, the J gene TRBJ1-3, with D unclear. Germline CDR1 is SEHNR and CDR2 is FQNEAQ (reference sequence). The CDR3 contains 14 residues. CDR3 sequence: CASTQSSSGNTICF. CDR3 coding DNA: TGTGCCAGCACCCAAAGCAGCTCTGGAAACACCATATGTTTT.

This clonotype showed up many times. The V call is TRBV7-8, the J call TRBJ2-1, with TRBD2 identical over 10 bases. This CDR3 has 16 amino acids. Germline CDR1 is SGHVS and CDR2 is FQNEAQ. The V and J ends lost 1 base and 3 bases, in that order; junction bases with no gene match: 3. The CDR3 sequence: CASSLGERGGYNEQFF. Written as DNA, the CDR3 is TGTGCCAGCAGCTTAGGGGAGCGGGGGGGCTACAATGAGCAGTTCTTC.

The table lists this clonotype with many counts. V and J are TRBV28 and TRBJ2-5; D possibly corresponds to TRBD2 (6 bases). The CDR3 extends over 13 amino acids. The V end was cut by 8 bases, the J end by 3 bases, with 13 bases between. Germline CDR1 and CDR2: MDHEN and SYDVKM. The CDR3 here is CASRDWPKETQYF. The DNA of the CDR3 is TGTGCCAGCCGGGACTGGCCTAAAGAGACCCAGTACTTC.

This clonotype was found many times. The V gene is TRBV15, the J gene TRBJ2-7; TRBD1 agrees at 8 bases. J lost 3 bases, V lost 3 bases, and 10 bases had no gene match. CDR1 is LNHNV and CDR2 is YYDKDF in the germline V gene (reference sequence). The CDR3 is 16 amino acids. The CDR3 region is CATSSLPGQGNYEQYF. CDR3 nucleotides: TGTGCCACCAGCAGCCTACCTGGACAGGGCAACTACGAGCAGTACTTC.

This clonotype was recorded once. The chain is built from TRBV4-1 and TRBJ2-3; 8 bases align to TRBD2. Looked up from germline, CDR1 is MGHRA and CDR2 is YSYEKL. This CDR3 is built from 16 residues. Germline trimming cut 8 bases from V and 0 bases from J; bases unmatched to any gene: 10. CDR3 coding DNA: TGCGCCAGCCGGAATGGCGGGGGGCATAGCACAGATACGCAGTATTTT. Its protein product is CASRNGGGHSTDTQYF.

This clonotype was picked up a small number of times. The chain combines TRBV10-3 with TRBJ1-6; D is undetermined. Germline-derived CDR1 and CDR2 are ENHRY and SYGVKD. With 4 bases removed from V and 7 bases from J, the gap between germline ends came to 14 bases. There are 15 residues in the CDR3. This CDR3 reads CAISGGGPLNSPLHF. The CDR3 region has the DNA TGTGCCATCAGTGGAGGAGGCCCTCTAAATTCACCCCTCCACTTT.

This clonotype was found many times. The chain links TRBV13 to TRBJ2-1; D is ambiguous. The germline V gene encodes CDR1 PRHDT and CDR2 FYEKMQ (reference sequence). Between the trimmed V and J ends, which lost 1 base and 10 bases, there was a span of 11 bases. The length of the CDR3 is 13 residues. DNA for the CDR3: TGTGCCAGCAGCTTAGAAAGGTGGGCGGAGCAGTTCTTC. Protein product: CASSLERWAEQFF. Based on the CDR3 plus reference TRBV13 and TRBJ2-1, the full variable domain is AAGVIQSPRHLIKEKRETATLKCYPIPRHDTVYWYQQGPGQDPQFLISFYEKMQSDKGSIPDRFSAQQFSDYHSELNMSSLELGDSALYFCASSLERWAEQFFGPGTRLTVL.

V usage is TRBV10-3 and J usage is TRBJ1-2, with D possibly TRBD1 on 5 matching bases. Trimming shortened V by 6 bases and J by 5 bases, and 19 bases separated the two germline ends. Germline CDR1 is ENHRY and CDR2 is SYGVKD. CDR3 length: 15 amino acids. The CDR3 sequence: CAIRGSGTENYGYTF. CDR3 nucleotides: TGTGCCATCAGAGGTTCCGGGACTGAGAATTATGGCTACACCTTC.

There are many counts of this clonotype. This chain connects TRBV5-8 to TRBJ2-1; 11 bases are shared with TRBD2. The CDR3 has 15 amino acids. V lost 4 bases and J lost 4; bases outside the gene matches: 4. Germline values: CDR1 SGHTS, CDR2 YDEGEE. The CDR3 loop reads CASSPRLAGYNEQFF. As DNA, the CDR3 is TGTGCCAGCAGCCCACGACTAGCGGGATACAATGAGCAGTTCTTC.